Presented here are 10 T cell receptor beta chains from one specimen sequenced in a study of cytomegalovirus exposure and HLA in healthy donors. TCRdb's table, derived via immunoSEQ multiplex PCR, lists solely in-frame clones and lacks some. Among about 160,000 clones listed, approximately 90% were seen once. Material: PBMCs. The receptors derive from a man aged 18 to 30 in good health and CMV-seronegative.

This clone occurred a few times. The CDR3 spells CASSFSGLSDTYGYTF. In nucleotides, the CDR3 is TGTGCCAGCAGTTTCTCCGGACTTTCTGATACCTATGGCTACACCTTC. The chain uses TRBV27 and TRBJ1-2, with no clear D. Trimming stripped 3 bases from V and 4 bases from J, with 18 bases between. This CDR3 has 16 amino acids. The germline V gene has CDR1 MNHEY and CDR2 SMNVEV (reference sequence).

The genes are TRBV28 and TRBJ1-2; D unclear. The germline gives CDR1 MDHEN, CDR2 SYDVKM. V was trimmed by 4 bases and J by 6 bases, leaving 12 bases between them. CDR3 length: 13 amino acids. The DNA for the CDR3 is TGTGCCAGCAGTTACGGGATCAAGAATGGCTACACCTTC. Amino acids: CASSYGIKNGYTF.

This chain connects TRBV5-4 to TRBJ2-5, with 7 positions matching TRBD1. From germline, CDR1 is SGHNT and CDR2 YYREEE (reference sequence). The CDR3 loop spans 14 amino acids. J gave up 4 bases and V 1 base, and 4 bases lay outside the gene matches. The chain's CDR3 is CASSLTGAAETQYF. CDR3 DNA: TGTGCCAGCAGCTTGACAGGGGCGGCAGAGACCCAGTACTTC.

The V and J genes are TRBV5-1 and TRBJ2-7, with 12 bases lining up with TRBD1. This CDR3 is 15 amino acids long. CDR1 SGHRS and CDR2 YFSETQ come from the germline V gene. J was trimmed by 4 bases and V by 6 bases; bases with no gene match: 8. The CDR3 DNA is TGCGCCAGCACACCGGGACAGGGGGCTCCGTACGAGCAGTACTTC. This codes for CASTPGQGAPYEQYF.

The rearrangement uses TRBV18 and TRBJ2-7; D is ambiguous. The CDR3 is made up of 12 amino acids. CDR1 is KGHSH, CDR2 LQKENI, per germline. V was shortened by 2 bases and J by 5 bases, with 7 bases between the two germline ends. The CDR3 reads CASSPNRDEQYF. The CDR3 nucleotides read TGTGCCAGCTCACCAAATCGGGACGAGCAGTACTTC.

This clone came up once. The rearrangement joins TRBV5-5 to TRBJ2-7; 10 nucleotides match TRBD1. Germline CDR1 SGHKS, CDR2 YYEKEE (reference sequence). Trimming at V came to 4 bases and at J to 7 bases, leaving 8 bases not matched to a gene. This CDR3 spans 14 amino acids. The CDR3 nucleotides read TGTGCCAGCAGCGAGGGACAGGGGTTGAGAGAGCAGTACGTC. It translates to CASSEGQGLREQYV.

The V and J genes are TRBV6-6 and TRBJ2-1; a weak D match, TRBD1 (5 bases). CDR1 is MNHNY, CDR2 SVGAGI, per germline (reference sequence). The CDR3 consists of 16 residues. Trimming shortened V by 6 bases and J by 0 bases, and 15 bases separated the two germline ends. The CDR3 here is CASRPPPGISYNEQFF. CDR3 nucleotide sequence: TGTGCCAGCAGACCACCGCCAGGGATCTCCTACAATGAGCAGTTCTTC.

The chain carries TRBV5-1 and TRBJ1-6; D unclear. Trimming stripped 0 bases from V and 6 bases from J, with 4 bases between. The CDR3 has 13 amino acids. From germline, CDR1 is SGHRS and CDR2 YFSETQ. The CDR3 here is CASSLGSNSPLHF. The CDR3 DNA follows: TGCGCCAGCAGCTTGGGTAGTAATTCACCCCTCCACTTT. Filled out from reference TRBV5-1 and TRBJ1-6, the complete variable domain reads KAGVTQTPRYLIKTRGQQVTLSCSPISGHRSVSWYQQTPGQGLQFLFEYFSETQRNKGNFPGRFSGRQFSNSRSEMNVSTLELGDSALYLCASSLGSNSPLHFGNGTRLTVT.

The chain uses TRBV28 and TRBJ1-2; no reliable D call. The V gene's germline CDR1 is MDHEN and CDR2 SYDVKM. The CDR3 has 14 amino acids. V dropped 1 base and J dropped 4 bases, with 10 bases sitting between them. CDR3 residues: CASSLSYFSYGYTF. The CDR3 nucleotides read TGTGCCAGCAGTTTATCTTATTTTAGCTATGGCTACACCTTC.

The V gene is TRBV28, the J gene TRBJ2-3, with a weak D call TRBD1 (5 bases). The CDR3 spans 14 residues. Germline CDR1 is MDHEN and CDR2 is SYDVKM. Trimming took 1 base from V and 0 from J, leaving 5 bases between them. The CDR3 here is CASSLSGSTDTQYF. The CDR3 DNA follows: TGTGCCAGCAGTTTATCAGGGAGCACAGATACGCAGTATTTT. The full variable domain, rest sourced from reference TRBV28 and TRBJ2-3, is DVKVTQSSRYLVKRTGEKVFLECVQDMDHENMFWYRQDPGLGLRLIYFSYDVKMKEKGDIPEGYSVSREKKERFSLILESASTNQTSMYLCASSLSGSTDTQYFGPGTRLTVL.